The 26 T cell receptor beta chains below all came from one sample that was sequenced in a study of T cell repertoires in cytomegalovirus infection. TCRdb reprocessed the reads with MiXCR, giving one entry per CDR3 protein. The profile shows approximately 630,000 distinct CDR3 sequences, roughly 26% of them singletons. Material for sequencing was CD8+ T cells from PBMCs. These receptor sequences come from a human donor in good health (CMV status not recorded). Some clones in this sample may be carry-over from other donors' samples.

Of note for this clonotype: A read error may be the cause here, since a much bigger clone is one base away. V is TRBV7-9 and J is TRBJ2-1; 11 nucleotides align to TRBD2. Germline V gene data show CDR1 as SEHNR and CDR2 as FQNEAQ (reference sequence). This CDR3 is 16 amino acids long. The CDR3 nucleotides are TGTGTCAGCAGCCCCATACTAGCGGGGGAAGGCAATGAGCAGTTCTTC. It translates to CVSSPILAGEGNEQFF.

This clonotype was seen a few times. This chain connects TRBV7-9 to TRBJ2-1, with TRBD2 as a possible D gene (6 bases). In germline, CDR1 is SEHNR, CDR2 FQNEAQ (reference sequence). V gave up 0 bases and J gave up 4 bases, with 10 bases separating them. The CDR3 runs 15 residues. CDR3 sequence: CASSLASGIYNEQFF. CDR3 sequence (DNA): TGTGCCAGCAGCTTAGCTAGCGGCATATACAATGAGCAGTTCTTC.

The chain employs TRBV15 and TRBJ2-5; 9 nucleotides align to TRBD1. The CDR3 covers 14 residues. Germline V gene data show CDR1 as LNHNV and CDR2 as YYDKDF (reference sequence). The ends lost 6 bases at V and 5 bases at J; junction bases unmatched: 7. The CDR3 here is CATSDRGWWETQYF. For the CDR3, the DNA is TGTGCCACCAGTGACAGGGGGTGGTGGGAGACCCAGTACTTC.

This chain uses TRBV10-1 with TRBJ2-5, with 9 bases fitting TRBD1. The length of the CDR3 is 15 residues. V lost 4 bases and J lost 3; bases outside the gene matches: 6. Germline lookup yields CDR1 WNHNN and CDR2 SYGVQD (reference sequence). In DNA form, the CDR3 reads TGCGCCAGCAGTGTCCATAGGGACAGGGAAGAGACCCAGTACTTC. It translates to CASSVHRDREETQYF.

The V gene is TRBV5-6, the J gene TRBJ2-7; 10 bases match TRBD1. CDR1 SGHDT and CDR2 YYEEEE come from the germline V gene. This CDR3 has 13 residues. J was trimmed by 8 bases and V by 4 bases; bases with no gene match: 6. The CDR3 DNA reads TGTGCCAGCAGCACCGGGACAGGGGTCCAGCAGTACGTC. Its translation: CASSTGTGVQQYV.

The table lists this clonotype with a few counts. V and J are TRBV25-1 and TRBJ1-1; 7 bases are shared with TRBD1. V was pared by 5 bases and J by 0 bases, with 9 bases of the junction left unmatched. CDR1 MGHDK and CDR2 SYGVNS come from the germline V gene. There are 16 residues in the CDR3. DNA of the CDR3: TGTGCCAGCAGTCCCGTAGGACAGGCTATGAACACTGAAGCTTTCTTT. This encodes CASSPVGQAMNTEAFF.

The rearrangement uses TRBV7-9 and TRBJ2-7, with a tentative D call TRBD2 (6 bases). Looked up from germline, CDR1 is SEHNR and CDR2 is FQNEAQ (reference sequence). This CDR3 comprises 15 residues. The V end was cut by 5 bases, the J end by 2 bases, with 16 bases between. DNA of the CDR3: TGTGCCAGCAGCCACCGGGACTCACGAGCCTACGAGCAGTACGTC. Residues: CASSHRDSRAYEQYV.

V and J are TRBV20-1 and TRBJ1-5; 8 nucleotides agree with TRBD1. The CDR3 has 13 amino acids. J gave up 6 bases and V 6 bases, and 7 bases lay outside the gene matches. The germline CDR1 and CDR2 sequences are DFQATT and SNEGSKA (reference sequence). CDR3 in DNA: TGCAGTGCCGGACAGGGTATCGGTCAGCCCCAGCATTTT. Amino acid sequence: CSAGQGIGQPQHF.

The rearrangement links TRBV7-4 to TRBJ2-7; 12 bases fit TRBD2. Germline-derived CDR1 and CDR2 are SGHVT and SQSDAQ. The trim removed 5 bases at V and 1 base at J, leaving 15 bases unmatched. The CDR3 covers 19 residues. This chain's CDR3 is CASSPKRTSGARISYEQYF. CDR3 nucleotide sequence: TGTGCCAGCAGCCCAAAAAGGACTAGCGGGGCCCGAATATCCTACGAGCAGTACTTC.

The chain employs TRBV11-3 and TRBJ2-7; 9 nucleotides line up with TRBD2. CDR1 SGHNT and CDR2 YENEEA come from the germline V gene. Trimming took 5 bases from V and 6 from J; bases not matched to a gene: 11. The CDR3 runs to 15 residues. CDR3: CASSPGSAGGREQYF. For the CDR3, the DNA is TGTGCCAGCAGCCCGGGCTCGGCGGGGGGGCGCGAGCAGTACTTC. The full variable domain, rest sourced from reference TRBV11-3 and TRBJ2-7, is EAGVVQSPRYKIIEKKQPVAFWCNPISGHNTLYWYLQNLGQGPELLIRYENEEAVDDSQLPKDRFSAERLKGVDSTLKIQPAELGDSAVYLCASSPGSAGGREQYFGPGTRLTVT.

This clonotype appeared many times. The chain is built from TRBV7-9 and TRBJ1-2; no clear D gene. The CDR3 covers 16 residues. V lost 5 bases and J 3 bases, leaving 19 bases between the germline ends. The germline V gene has CDR1 SEHNR and CDR2 FQNEAQ (reference sequence). In DNA, the CDR3 is TGTGCCAGCAGCGTTATGGGAGGGAGGTGGGACTATGGCTACACCTTC. This translates into CASSVMGGRWDYGYTF.

V is TRBV20-1 and J is TRBJ2-7; D may be TRBD1 or TRBD2 (5 bases each). The CDR3 has 12 amino acids. Germline assignment: CDR1 DFQATT and CDR2 SNEGSKA (reference sequence). V lost 5 bases and J 2 bases, leaving 10 bases between the germline ends. The CDR3 spells CSAPRGAYEQYF. The CDR3 bases are TGCAGTGCTCCACGAGGGGCCTACGAGCAGTACTTC.

This clonotype was observed many times. CDR3 loop: CASSLRTGGEQYF. CDR3 coding DNA: TGTGCCAGCAGCCTGCGGACAGGCGGGGAGCAGTACTTC. The rearrangement uses TRBV7-8 and TRBJ2-7; 7 positions agree with TRBD1. V was clipped by 5 bases and J by 7 bases; unmatched bases: 8. The CDR3 totals 13 residues. CDR1 and CDR2 from the germline V gene are SGHVS and FQNEAQ. The full variable domain, in which reference TRBV7-8 and TRBJ2-7 provide the parts outside the CDR3, is GAGVSQSPRYKVAKRGQDVALRCDPISGHVSLFWYQQALGQGPEFLTYFQNEAQLDKSGLPSDRFFAERPEGSVSTLKIQRTQQEDSAVYLCASSLRTGGEQYFGPGTRLTVT.

The sample holds many counts of this clonotype. The chain uses TRBV7-2 and TRBJ1-1; D possibly corresponds to TRBD1 (6 bases). The CDR3 extends over 14 amino acids. The V end lost 3 bases, the J end lost 4 bases, and 12 bases lay between the germline ends. CDR1 and CDR2 (germline): SGHTA, FQGNSA. CDR3 sequence reads: CASSFTGWGTEAFF. In nucleotides, the CDR3 is TGTGCCAGCAGCTTCACAGGGTGGGGCACTGAAGCTTTCTTT.

This clonotype has more than one count but fewer than ten. The rearrangement uses TRBV6-6 and TRBJ2-7, with D possibly being TRBD1 or TRBD2 (5 bases each). Trimming removed 6 bases from V and 3 bases from J, with 12 bases in between. In germline, CDR1 is MNHNY, CDR2 SVGAGI (reference sequence). The CDR3 loop spans 13 amino acids. The CDR3 DNA follows: TGTGCCAGCAGCGGGGCTAGGCGCTACGAGCAGTACTTC. Amino acid sequence: CASSGARRYEQYF.

The chain joins TRBV14 to TRBJ2-5; D unclear. Germline assignment: CDR1 SGHDN and CDR2 FVKESK. V lost 1 base and J 5 bases, leaving 20 bases between the germline ends. The CDR3 extends over 17 amino acids. As DNA, the CDR3 is TGTGCCAGCAGCCAAGGACTGACTCGAGACTGGCGGGAGACCCAGTACTTC. Its translation: CASSQGLTRDWRETQYF.

V and J are TRBV7-8 and TRBJ1-1; D is ambiguous. V was pared by 5 bases and J by 1 base, with 11 bases between. The CDR3 spans 14 residues. Germline V CDR1 and CDR2: SGHVS, FQNEAQ. The CDR3 here is CASSEGLGNTEAFF. The CDR3 nucleotides are TGTGCCAGCAGCGAAGGACTCGGGAACACTGAAGCTTTCTTT.

This clonotype was recorded a few times. This rearrangement joins TRBV6-2 or TRBV6-3 to TRBJ1-4; no definite D call. The CDR3 is made up of 16 amino acids. The germline V gene encodes CDR1 MNHEY and CDR2 SVGEGT. V was shortened by 4 bases and J by 0 bases, with 12 bases between the two germline ends. CDR3 DNA sequence: TGTGCCAGCAGTTTCCGGTCGGGATCAACTAATGAAAAACTGTTTTTT. Amino acid sequence: CASSFRSGSTNEKLFF.

The table lists this clonotype with a few counts. The chain links TRBV7-6 to TRBJ2-5; D gene unclear. Trimming removed 3 bases from V and 5 bases from J, with 13 bases in between. CDR1 is SGHVS, CDR2 FNYEAQ, per germline. The CDR3 runs to 14 residues. The CDR3 DNA reads TGTGCCAGCAGCTTTGATGTGCGGTGGGAGACCCAGTACTTC. Translation: CASSFDVRWETQYF.

This clonotype was counted at least ten times. This sequence joins TRBV7-9 and TRBJ2-7, with D perhaps matching TRBD2 (7 bases). This CDR3 region has 14 residues. Trimming removed 5 bases at V and 2 bases at J, with 13 bases between. CDR1 and CDR2 (germline): SEHNR, FQNEAQ (reference sequence). Here the CDR3 reads CASSGGDTTYEQYV. The CDR3 nucleotides read TGTGCCAGCAGCGGGGGGGACACCACCTACGAGCAGTACGTC.

This clonotype has at least ten counts. The rearrangement uses TRBV6-2 or TRBV6-3 and TRBJ2-7; a weak D match, TRBD2 (5 bases). V shed 6 bases and J shed 4 bases, with 19 bases lying between them. From germline, CDR1 is MNHEY and CDR2 SVGEGT. The CDR3 is 15 residues long. Here the CDR3 reads CASSPPLLGGYEQYV. In nucleotides, the CDR3 is TGTGCCAGCAGCCCCCCACTCCTGGGCGGGTACGAGCAGTACGTC.

J is TRBJ1-2 and V is TRBV7-4; D perhaps matches TRBD1 (5 bases). The CDR3 has 11 amino acids. CDR1 and CDR2 (germline): SGHVT, SQSDAQ. Trimming left V 1 base short and J 13 bases short, with 10 bases between. For the CDR3, the DNA is TGTGCCAGCAGCTTAGACAGGAGTTGCACCTTC. This sequence encodes CASSLDRSCTF. Drawing the rest from reference TRBV7-4 and TRBJ1-2, the complete variable domain is GAGVSQSPRYKVAKRGRDVALRCDSISGHVTLYWYRQTLGQGSEVLTYSQSDAQRDKSGRPSGRFSAERPERSVSTLKIQRTEQGDSAVYLCASSLDRSCTFGSGTRLTVV.

This clonotype was picked up a small number of times. The chain joins TRBV5-1 to TRBJ2-1, with 7 bases aligning to TRBD2. Unmatched junction bases numbered 5, after V lost 0 bases and J lost 8 bases. From germline, CDR1 is SGHRS and CDR2 YFSETQ. The CDR3 is 14 amino acids. CDR3 in DNA: TGCGCCAGCAGCTTGGTGCGGGGGACCGATGAGCAGTTCTTC. Protein product: CASSLVRGTDEQFF.

This clonotype was detected many times. The chain couples TRBV7-9 to TRBJ1-2; 9 nucleotides align to TRBD1. The CDR3 has 16 amino acids. Germline V lookup: CDR1 SEHNR, CDR2 FQNEAQ (reference sequence). With V trimmed by 2 bases and J by 6 bases, 10 bases remained unmatched. CDR3 bases: TGTGCCAGCAGCTTATCGGAGGACAGGGGTTCGAATGGCTACACCTTC. Amino acids: CASSLSEDRGSNGYTF.

The chain links TRBV25-1 to TRBJ1-1; D is unresolved. Germline loops: CDR1 MGHDK, CDR2 SYGVNS. V dropped 3 bases and J dropped 2 bases, with 7 bases sitting between them. CDR3 size: 13 residues. Written as DNA, the CDR3 is TGTGCCAGCAGTGACCTCTACAACACTGAAGCTTTCTTT. This codes for CASSDLYNTEAFF.

This clonotype was seen more than once but under ten times. This rearrangement joins TRBV20-1 to TRBJ1-1, with D hard to call. CDR3 length equals 14 residues. Trimming left V 5 bases short and J 3 bases short, with 16 bases between. Germline V gene sequence: CDR1 DFQATT, CDR2 SNEGSKA (reference sequence). The CDR3 region has the DNA TGCAGTGCTCATAAGATAGACACGTACACTGAAGCTTTCTTT. Translated: CSAHKIDTYTEAFF.